Listed here is a single T cell receptor beta chain. This entry comes from a study of T cells expressing NK-cell markers. Germline V lookup: CDR1 LNHDA, CDR2 SQIVND (reference sequence). The length of the CDR3 is 14 residues. TCRdb re-called the 5' RACE reads and gives one entry per CDR3 protein, without DNA. This sample's clone table lists about 110,000 distinct CDR3 sequences. This clonotype was sampled from a woman aged 18 to 75 in good health. The source material was blood T cells: a sorted CD56 or NKG2C T cell subset, CD4+ or CD8+ T cells, or bulk PBMC T cells (not recorded which). This rearrangement joins TRBV19 to TRBJ2-5; the TRBD1 assignment by TCRdb is unverifiable without DNA. The CDR3 is CATQLGPTGETQYF.